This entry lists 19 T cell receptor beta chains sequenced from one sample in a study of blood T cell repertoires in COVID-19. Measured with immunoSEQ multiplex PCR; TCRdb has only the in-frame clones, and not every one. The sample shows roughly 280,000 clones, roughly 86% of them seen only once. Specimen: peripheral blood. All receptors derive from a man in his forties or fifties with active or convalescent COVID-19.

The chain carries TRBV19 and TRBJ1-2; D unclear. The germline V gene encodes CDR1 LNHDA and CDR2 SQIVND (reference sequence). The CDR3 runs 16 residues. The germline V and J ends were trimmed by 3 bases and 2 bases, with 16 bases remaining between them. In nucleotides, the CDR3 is TGTGCCAGTAGTATTAAGTCTTCGGTTAACAACTATGGCTACACCTTC. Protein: CASSIKSSVNNYGYTF. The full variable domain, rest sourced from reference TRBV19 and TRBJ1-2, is DGGITQSPKYLFRKEGQNVTLSCEQNLNHDAMYWYRQDPGQGLRLIYYSQIVNDFQKGDIAEGYSVSREKKESFPLTVTSAQKNPTAFYLCASSIKSSVNNYGYTFGSGTRLTVV.

The CDR3 reads CASRMRGGELFF. CDR3 nucleotides: TGTGCCAGCAGAATGCGGGGTGGGGAGCTGTTTTTT. This chain uses TRBV6-5 with TRBJ2-2; D is possibly TRBD2 (6 bases). V lost 6 bases to trimming and J lost 8 bases, with 10 bases between them. This CDR3 comprises 12 residues. Germline CDR1 MNHEY, CDR2 SVGAGI.

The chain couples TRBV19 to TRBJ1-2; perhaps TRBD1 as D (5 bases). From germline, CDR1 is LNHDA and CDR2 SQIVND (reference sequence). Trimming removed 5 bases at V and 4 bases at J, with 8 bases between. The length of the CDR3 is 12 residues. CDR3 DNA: TGTGCCAGTAGTCCAGGGATCTATGGCTACACCTTC. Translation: CASSPGIYGYTF.

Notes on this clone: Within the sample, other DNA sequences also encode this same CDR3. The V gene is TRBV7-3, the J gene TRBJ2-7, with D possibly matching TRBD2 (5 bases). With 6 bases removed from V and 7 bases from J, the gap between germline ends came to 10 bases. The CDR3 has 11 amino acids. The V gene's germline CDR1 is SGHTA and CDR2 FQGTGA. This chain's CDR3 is CASSGGGEQYF. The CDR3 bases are TGTGCCAGCAGTGGAGGTGGGGAGCAGTACTTC.

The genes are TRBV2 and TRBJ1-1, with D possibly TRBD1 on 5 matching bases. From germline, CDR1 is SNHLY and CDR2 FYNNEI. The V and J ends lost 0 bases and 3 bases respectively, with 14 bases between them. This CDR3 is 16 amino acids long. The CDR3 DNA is TGTGCCAGCAGTGAAGCCGCGACAGTATTATACACTGAAGCTTTCTTT. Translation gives CASSEAATVLYTEAFF.

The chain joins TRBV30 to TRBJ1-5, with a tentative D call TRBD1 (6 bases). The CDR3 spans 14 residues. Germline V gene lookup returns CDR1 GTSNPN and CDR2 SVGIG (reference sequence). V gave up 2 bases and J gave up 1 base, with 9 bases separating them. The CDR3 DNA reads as TGTGCCTGGAGTACAGGGACCAGCAATCAGCCCCAGCATTTT. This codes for CAWSTGTSNQPQHF.

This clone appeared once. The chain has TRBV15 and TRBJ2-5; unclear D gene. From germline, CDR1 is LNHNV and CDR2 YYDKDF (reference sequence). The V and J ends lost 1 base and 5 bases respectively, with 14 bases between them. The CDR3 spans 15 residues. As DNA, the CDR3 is TGTGCCACCAGCAGAGCTCCGGTATTCGGGGAGACCCAGTACTTC. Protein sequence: CATSRAPVFGETQYF.

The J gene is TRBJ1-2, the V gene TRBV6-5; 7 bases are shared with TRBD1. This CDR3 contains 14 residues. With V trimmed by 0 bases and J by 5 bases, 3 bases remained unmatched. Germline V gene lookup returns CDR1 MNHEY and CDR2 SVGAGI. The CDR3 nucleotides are TGTGCCAGCAGTTACTCTTCAGGGGGGTATGGCTACACCTTC. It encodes CASSYSSGGYGYTF.

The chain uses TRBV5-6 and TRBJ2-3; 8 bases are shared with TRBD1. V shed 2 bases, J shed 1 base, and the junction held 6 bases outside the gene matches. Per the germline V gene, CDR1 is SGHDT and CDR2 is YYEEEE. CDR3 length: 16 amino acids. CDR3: CASSLSSGGRTDTQYF. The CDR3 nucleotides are TGTGCCAGCAGCTTATCGTCAGGGGGCCGCACAGATACGCAGTATTTT.

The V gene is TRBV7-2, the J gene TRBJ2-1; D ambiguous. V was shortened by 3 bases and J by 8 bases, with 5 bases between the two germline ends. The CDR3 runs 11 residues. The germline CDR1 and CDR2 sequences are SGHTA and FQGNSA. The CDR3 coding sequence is TGTGCCAGCAGCTTTTATCATGAGCAGTTCTTC. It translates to CASSFYHEQFF.

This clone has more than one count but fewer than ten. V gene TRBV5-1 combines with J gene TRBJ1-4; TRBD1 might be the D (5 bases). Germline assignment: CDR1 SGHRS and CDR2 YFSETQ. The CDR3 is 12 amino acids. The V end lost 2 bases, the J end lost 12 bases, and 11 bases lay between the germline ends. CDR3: CASSFGAGELFF. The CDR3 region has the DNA TGCGCCAGCAGCTTCGGGGCGGGGGAACTGTTTTTT.

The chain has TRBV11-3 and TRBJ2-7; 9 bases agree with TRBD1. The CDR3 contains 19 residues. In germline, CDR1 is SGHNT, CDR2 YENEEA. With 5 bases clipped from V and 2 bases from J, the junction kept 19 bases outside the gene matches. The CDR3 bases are TGTGCCAGCAGCCTTATTAGACGGGACAGGGTTCTTACCACCTACGAGCAGTACTTC. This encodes CASSLIRRDRVLTTYEQYF.

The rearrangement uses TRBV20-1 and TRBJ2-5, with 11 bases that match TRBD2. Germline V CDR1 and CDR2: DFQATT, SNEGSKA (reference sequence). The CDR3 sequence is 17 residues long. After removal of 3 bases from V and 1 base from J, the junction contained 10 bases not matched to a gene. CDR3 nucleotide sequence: TGCAGTGCTAGTAAGGCTAGCGGGGGGCCATCCCAAGAGACCCAGTACTTC. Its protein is CSASKASGGPSQETQYF.

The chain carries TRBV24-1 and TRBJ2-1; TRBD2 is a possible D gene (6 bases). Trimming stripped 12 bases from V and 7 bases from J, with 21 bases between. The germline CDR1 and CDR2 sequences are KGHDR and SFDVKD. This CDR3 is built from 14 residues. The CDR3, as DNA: TGTGCCGCTGGTAACTCCCTCGGAGGGAATGAGCAGTTCTTC. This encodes CAAGNSLGGNEQFF.

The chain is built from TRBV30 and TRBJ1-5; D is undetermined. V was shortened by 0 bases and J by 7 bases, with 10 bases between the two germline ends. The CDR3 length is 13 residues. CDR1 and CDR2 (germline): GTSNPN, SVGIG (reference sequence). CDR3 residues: CAWSVDGGQPQHF. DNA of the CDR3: TGTGCCTGGAGTGTTGATGGAGGGCAGCCCCAGCATTTT.

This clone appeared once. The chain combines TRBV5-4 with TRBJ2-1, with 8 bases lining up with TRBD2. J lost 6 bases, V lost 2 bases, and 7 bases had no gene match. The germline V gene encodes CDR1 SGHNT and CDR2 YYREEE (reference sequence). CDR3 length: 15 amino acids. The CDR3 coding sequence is TGTGCCAGCAGCTTTTGGAATAGCGGGACCAATGAGCAGTTCTTC. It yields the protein CASSFWNSGTNEQFF.

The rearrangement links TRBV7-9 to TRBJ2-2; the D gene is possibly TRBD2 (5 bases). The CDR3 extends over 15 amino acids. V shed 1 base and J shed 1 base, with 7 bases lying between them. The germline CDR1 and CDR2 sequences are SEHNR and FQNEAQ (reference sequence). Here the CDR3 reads CASSLGRGNTGELFF. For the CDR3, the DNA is TGTGCCAGCAGCTTAGGCCGGGGGAACACCGGGGAGCTGTTTTTT.

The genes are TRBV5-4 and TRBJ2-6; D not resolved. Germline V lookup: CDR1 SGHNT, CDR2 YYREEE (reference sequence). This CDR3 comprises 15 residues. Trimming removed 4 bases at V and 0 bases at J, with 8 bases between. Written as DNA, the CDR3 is TGTGCCAGCAGCCCCCCCCGCTCTGGGGCCAACGTCCTGACTTTC. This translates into CASSPPRSGANVLTF.

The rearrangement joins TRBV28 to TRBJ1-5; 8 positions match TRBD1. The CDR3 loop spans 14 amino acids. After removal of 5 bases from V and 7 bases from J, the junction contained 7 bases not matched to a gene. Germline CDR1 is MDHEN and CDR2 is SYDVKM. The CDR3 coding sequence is TGTGCCAGCAGTCTGACAGGGGATCGACAGCCCCAGCATTTT. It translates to CASSLTGDRQPQHF. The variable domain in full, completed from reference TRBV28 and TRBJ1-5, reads DVKVTQSSRYLVKRTGEKVFLECVQDMDHENMFWYRQDPGLGLRLIYFSYDVKMKEKGDIPEGYSVSREKKERFSLILESASTNQTSMYLCASSLTGDRQPQHFGDGTRLSIL.